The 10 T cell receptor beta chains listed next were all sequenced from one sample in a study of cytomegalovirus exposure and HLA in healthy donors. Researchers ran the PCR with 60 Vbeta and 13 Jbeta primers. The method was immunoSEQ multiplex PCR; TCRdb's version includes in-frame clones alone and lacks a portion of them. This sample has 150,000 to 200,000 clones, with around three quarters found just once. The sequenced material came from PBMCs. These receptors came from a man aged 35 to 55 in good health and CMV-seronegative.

CDR3 loop: CASSLPGRENIQYF. The CDR3 DNA follows: TGCGCCAGCAGCTTGCCCGGGAGAGAAAACATTCAGTACTTC. The chain has TRBV5-1 and TRBJ2-4, with D maybe TRBD2 (6 bases). V lost 1 base and J 5 bases, leaving 10 bases between the germline ends. This CDR3 has 14 amino acids. Germline CDR1 reads SGHRS; CDR2 reads YFSETQ.

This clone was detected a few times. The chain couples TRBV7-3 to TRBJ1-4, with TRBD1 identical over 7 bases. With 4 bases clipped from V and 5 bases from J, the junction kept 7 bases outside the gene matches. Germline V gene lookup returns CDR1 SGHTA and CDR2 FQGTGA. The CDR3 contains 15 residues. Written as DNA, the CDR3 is TGTGCCAGCAGCTCCTCAGGGGGAAAGAATGAAAAACTGTTTTTT. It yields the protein CASSSSGGKNEKLFF.

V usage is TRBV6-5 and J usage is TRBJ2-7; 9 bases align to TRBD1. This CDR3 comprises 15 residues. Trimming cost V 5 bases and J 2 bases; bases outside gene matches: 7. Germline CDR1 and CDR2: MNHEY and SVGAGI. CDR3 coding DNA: TGTGCCAGCAGTCCAACGGGACAGGGTACCTACGAGCAGTACTTC. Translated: CASSPTGQGTYEQYF.

Here the CDR3 reads CASGAAQGAIGELFF. In DNA form, the CDR3 reads TGTGCCAGTGGAGCCGCACAGGGGGCAATCGGGGAGCTGTTTTTT. The V call is TRBV19, the J call TRBJ2-2; 9 bases agree with TRBD1. The V gene end was trimmed by 8 bases and the J gene end by 7 bases; junction bases not matched to a gene: 11. This CDR3 is 15 amino acids long. Germline V CDR1 and CDR2: LNHDA, SQIVND (reference sequence).

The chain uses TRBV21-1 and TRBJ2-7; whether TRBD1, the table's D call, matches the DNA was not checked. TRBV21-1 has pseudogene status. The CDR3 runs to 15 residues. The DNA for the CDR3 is TGTGCCAGCAGCAAAGATCGGACAGGGTGCTACGAGCAGTACGTC. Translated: CASSKDRTGCYEQYV.

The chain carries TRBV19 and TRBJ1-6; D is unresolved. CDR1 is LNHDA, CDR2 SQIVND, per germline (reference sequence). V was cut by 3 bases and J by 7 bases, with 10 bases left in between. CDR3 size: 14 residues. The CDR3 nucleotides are TGTGCCAGTAGTATGATACTCCGGAATTCACCCCTCCACTTT. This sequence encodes CASSMILRNSPLHF.

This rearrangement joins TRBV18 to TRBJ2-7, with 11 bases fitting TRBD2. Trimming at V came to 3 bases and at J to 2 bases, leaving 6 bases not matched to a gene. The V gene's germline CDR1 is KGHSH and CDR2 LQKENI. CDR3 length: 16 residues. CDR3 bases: TGTGCCAGCTCACCCCCTCTAGCGGGGGGAACCTACGAGCAGTACTTC. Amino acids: CASSPPLAGGTYEQYF.

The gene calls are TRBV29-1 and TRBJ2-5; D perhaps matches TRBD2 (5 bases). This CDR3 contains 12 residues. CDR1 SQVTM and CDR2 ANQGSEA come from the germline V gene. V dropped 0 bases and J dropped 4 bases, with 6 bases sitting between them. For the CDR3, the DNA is TGCAGCGTTGAAGAAGGAGGAGAGACCCAGTACTTC. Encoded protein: CSVEEGGETQYF.

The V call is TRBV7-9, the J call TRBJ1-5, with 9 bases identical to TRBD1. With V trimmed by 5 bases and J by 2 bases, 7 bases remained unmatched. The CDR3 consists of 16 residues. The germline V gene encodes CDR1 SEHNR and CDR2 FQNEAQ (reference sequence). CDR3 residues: CASSPGQGLGNQPQHF. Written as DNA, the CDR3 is TGTGCCAGCAGCCCCGGACAGGGGCTTGGCAATCAGCCCCAGCATTTT.

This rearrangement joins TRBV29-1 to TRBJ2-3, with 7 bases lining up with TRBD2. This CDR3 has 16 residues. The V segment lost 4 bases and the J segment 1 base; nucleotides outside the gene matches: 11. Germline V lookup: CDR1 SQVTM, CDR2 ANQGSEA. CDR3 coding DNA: TGCAGCGTTGGGGGGGGGTGGGAAGGCCGCACAGATACGCAGTATTTT. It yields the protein CSVGGGWEGRTDTQYF.